Listed below are T cell receptor beta chains from one sample, sequenced in a study of OX40 agonist ivuxolimab in advanced cancers. The assay was immunoSEQ multiplex PCR, and TCRdb's table has in-frame clones only and misses some. The top ten hold over 8.5% of the sample, which has roughly 87,000 clones, around 93% seen once. Sample: CD4+ or CD8+ T cells sorted from blood, taken in a trial of the OX40 agonist ivuxolimab. These TCRs come from an adult with an advanced solid tumor such as melanoma, head and neck, liver or kidney cancer. Each CDR3 is given with its conserved first and last residue. A D gene is named only where the DNA matches it firmly. Not all rows give a size; the values are once, few, many and, for expanded clones, a class.

>once|NA|TRBJ1-1|TRBV4-1|14
TGCGCCAGCAGTACCGTGATAGGGGGAACTGAAGCTTTCTTT
CASSTVIGGTEAFF
>NA|TRBD2|TRBJ2-7|TRBV9|14
TGTGCCAGCAGCCCCGGGGGGAGCTCCTACGAGCAGTACTTC
CASSPGGSSYEQYF
>NA|TRBD1|TRBJ2-7|TRBV5-1|17
TGCGCCAGCAGCCCCCACCCTAGGGGGCCTTTCCCCTACGAGCAGTACTTC
CASSPHPRGPFPYEQYF
>once|NA|TRBJ1-2|TRBV13|13
TGTGCCAGCAGCTTAGAGGAGTTGGGAGGCTACACCTTC
CASSLEELGGYTF
>NA|NA|TRBJ1-1|TRBV11-2|13
TGTGCCAGCAGGGGGGGGCGTAACACTGAAGCTTTCTTT
CASRGGRNTEAFF
>NA|TRBD1|TRBJ1-1|TRBV11-2|15
TGTGCCAGCAGCTTAGGTGCAGGGGGCGTCACTGAAGCTTTCTTT
CASSLGAGGVTEAFF
>NA|NA|TRBJ2-7|TRBV5-1|14
TGCGCCAGCAGCCGGGACATGGCCCCCTACGAGCAGTACTTC
CASSRDMAPYEQYF
>NA|NA|TRBJ2-7|TRBV18|13
TGTGCCAGCTCACCACCGGACAGTTACGAGCAGTACTTC
CASSPPDSYEQYF
>once|NA|TRBJ2-5|TRBV11-2|14
TGTGCCAGCAGCTTAAACAGGTACCAAGAGACCCAGTACTTC
CASSLNRYQETQYF
>once|NA|TRBJ1-2|TRBV6-6|14
TGTGCCAGCAGTTACTCAGTGTCAGGCGATGGCTACACCTTC
CASSYSVSGDGYTF
>once|TRBD2|TRBJ2-5|TRBV15|15
TGTGCCACCAGCAGAGGCCCGGGACTACAAGAGACCCAGTACTTC
CATSRGPGLQETQYF
>NA|TRBD1|TRBJ1-2|TRBV5-5|16
TGTGCCAGCAGCTTGATGGGACAGGACCTTAACTATGGCTACACCTTC
CASSLMGQDLNYGYTF
>NA|TRBD2|TRBJ2-1|TRBV6-5|16
TGTGCCAGCAGTTACTCTCTAGCGGGACCCTACAATGAGCAGTTCTTC
CASSYSLAGPYNEQFF
>NA|NA|TRBJ1-1|TRBV27|13
TGTGCCAGCAGTCTATACGGGAACACTGAAGCTTTCTTT
CASSLYGNTEAFF
>few|NA|TRBJ1-1|TRBV6-5|12
TGTGCCAGCAGTTACTCGATTGATGAAGCTTTCTTT
CASSYSIDEAFF
>NA|NA|TRBJ2-7|TRBV9|15
TGTGCCAGCAGCGTAGGGGGGGCCGGACTCTACGAGCAGTACTTC
CASSVGGAGLYEQYF
>few|TRBD1|TRBJ1-1|TRBV6-1|16
TGTGCCAGCAGTGAATACAGGGGAGTTATGAACACTGAAGCTTTCTTT
CASSEYRGVMNTEAFF
>NA|NA|TRBJ1-5|TRBV27|15
TGTGCCAGCAGTTTACTTCCAGGGAGCAGTCAGCCCCAGCATTTT
CASSLLPGSSQPQHF
>few|NA|TRBJ1-1|TRBV7-6|14
TGTGCCAGCAGCTTACGGGGGCTGAACACTGAAGCTTTCTTT
CASSLRGLNTEAFF
>NA|TRBD1|TRBJ2-6|TRBV29-1|16
TGCAGCGCTCGAACTGGACAGGGCACGGGGGCCAACGTCCTGACTTTC
CSARTGQGTGANVLTF
>NA|NA|TRBJ1-5|TRBV13|14
TGTGCCAGCAGCTTAGCAGGGGAGGGGCAGCCCCAGCATTTT
CASSLAGEGQPQHF
>NA|NA|TRBJ2-3|TRBV11-3|16
TGTGCCAGCAGCTTAGGACTAGACGGCTTCCCCGATACGCAGTATTTT
CASSLGLDGFPDTQYF
>NA|TRBD1|TRBJ2-7|TRBV5-5|14
TGTGCCAGCAGCTCCGGACAGGGTGGTTACGAGCAGTACTTC
CASSSGQGGYEQYF
>NA|NA|TRBJ2-5|TRBV7-9|15
TGTGCCAGCAGCTTAGCTCAGGGCCGGGAAGAGACCCAGTACTTC
CASSLAQGREETQYF
>once|TRBD1|TRBJ2-6|TRBV5-1|20
TGCGCCAGCAGCTTAGGGGAAAGGGGACAGGGGGCCCCTGGGGCCAACGTCCTGACTTTC
CASSLGERGQGAPGANVLTF
>NA|TRBD2|TRBJ2-4|TRBV11-2|14
TGTGCCAGCAGCTTAGGCGGGGGGGTAAACATTCAGTACTTC
CASSLGGGVNIQYF
>NA|NA|TRBJ2-7|TRBV30|12
TGTGCCTGGAGTCTACAGGGCTACGAGCAGTACTTC
CAWSLQGYEQYF
>NA|NA|TRBJ2-1|TRBV9|12
TGTGCCAGCAGCGTAGACTTGGCAGGGCCGTTCTTC
CASSVDLAGPFF
>NA|TRBD1|TRBJ1-1|TRBV6-1|13
TGTGCCAGCAGTGTTCCAGGGGGCACTGAAGCTTTCTTT
CASSVPGGTEAFF
>NA|TRBD2|TRBJ2-5|TRBV9|15
TGTGCCAGCAGCGTAGGCAGCGGGGGCGCCCGGACCCAGTACTTC
CASSVGSGGARTQYF
>NA|TRBD1|TRBJ1-2|TRBV2|16
TGTGCCAGCAGTGAACCTGACAGGGGGCACAACTATGGCTACACCTTC
CASSEPDRGHNYGYTF
>NA|NA|TRBJ1-6|TRBV2|15
TGTGCCAGCAGTGGCGTAGACAGGCTTAATTCACCCCTCCACTTT
CASSGVDRLNSPLHF
>NA|NA|TRBJ1-6|TRBV13|14
TGTGCCAGCAGCCCGCGGAACTCGGGCTCACCCCTCCACTTT
CASSPRNSGSPLHF
>NA|TRBD2|TRBJ2-5|TRBV19|16
TGTGCCAGTAGTATCGGTGCGGGGGGCCTGGAGGAGACCCAGTACTTC
CASSIGAGGLEETQYF
>NA|NA|TRBJ1-1|TRBV7-8|17
TGTGCCAGCAGCTTAGCAACAGGGCATATCGGGTTAACTGAAGCTTTCTTT
CASSLATGHIGLTEAFF
>NA|TRBD1|TRBJ2-7|TRBV9|14
TGTGCCAGCAGCGTTGGACAGGGAATGTACGAGCAGTACTTC
CASSVGQGMYEQYF
>NA|NA|TRBJ2-7|TRBV28|10
TGTGCCATATACCGGTACGAGCAGTACTTC
CAIYRYEQYF
>NA|NA|TRBJ1-4|TRBV27|14
TGTGCCAGCAGTTTAAATGAGGGGAATGAAAAACTGTTTTTT
CASSLNEGNEKLFF
>NA|TRBD1|TRBJ2-3|TRBV10-3|17
TGTGCCACCCCACTCCCACCGGGACAGGGTAGGACAGATACGCAGTATTTT
CATPLPPGQGRTDTQYF
>NA|TRBD2|TRBJ2-7|TRBV4-3|15
TGCGCCAGCAGCACCGGGACTAGCGCCATCTACGAGCAGTACTTC
CASSTGTSAIYEQYF
>NA|TRBD2|TRBJ2-1|TRBV29-1|15
TGCAGCGTTGGGTCAGCGGGGGGGTCCTACAATGAGCAGTTCTTC
CSVGSAGGSYNEQFF
>NA|NA|TRBJ2-3|TRBV6-5|13
TGTGCCAGCAGGTCTAGCTTCACAGATACGCAGTATTTT
CASRSSFTDTQYF
>NA|TRBD1|TRBJ1-5|TRBV19|13
TGTGCCAGTAGTGTGGACAGGGATCAGCCCCAGCATTTT
CASSVDRDQPQHF
>NA|TRBD2|TRBJ2-5|TRBV9|16
TGTGCCAGCAGCGTAGGCGGGGGGGCACCCTTCATGGCCCAGTACTTC
CASSVGGGAPFMAQYF
>NA|TRBD1|TRBJ2-7|TRBV7-8|15
TGTGCCAGCACCTTCGACAGGGGCTTGACCTACGAGCAGTACTTC
CASTFDRGLTYEQYF
>few|NA|TRBJ2-6|TRBV7-7|15
TGTGCCAGCACCTTACTAACCGGTGGGGCCAACGTCCTGACTTTC
CASTLLTGGANVLTF
>once|TRBD2|TRBJ2-1|TRBV14|15
TGTGCCAGCAGCCTCCTAGCGGGGGGTTTCGATGAGCAGTTCTTC
CASSLLAGGFDEQFF
>NA|TRBD1|TRBJ2-5|TRBV14|14
TGTGCCAGCAGCCTTAGGACAGGGCGGGAGACCCAGTACTTC
CASSLRTGRETQYF
>NA|TRBD2|TRBJ2-7|TRBV4-1|16
TGCGCCAGCAGCCAAGATTGGGGGACTAGCGGCTACGAGCAGTACTTC
CASSQDWGTSGYEQYF